The next 30 T cell receptor beta chains were all read from a single sample in a study of a mutant IDH1 vaccine in newly diagnosed glioma. The protocol was immunoSEQ multiplex PCR, while the TCRdb copy is restricted to in-frame clones and leaves out a portion. The table lists about 50,000 clones, approximately 92% of them singletons. Time point: week 35, safety follow-up. It was 300 ug of mutant IDH1 20-mer peptide that made up each vaccine dose, given with topical imiquimod. The antigens for these receptors are not known. The sequencing here drew on PBMCs, taken from a glioma patient whose treatment included an IDH1 peptide vaccine. These receptors all come from a man aged 50 or older with glioma.

The V call is TRBV30, the J call TRBJ1-2; 7 positions match TRBD1. Losses at the gene ends were 1 base for V and 2 bases for J; bases not matched to a gene: 1. Germline CDR1 is GTSNPN and CDR2 is SVGIG (reference sequence). CDR3 size: 13 residues. CDR3 in DNA: TGTGCCTGGAGTGCAGGGGGGAACTATGGCTACACCTTC. Amino acid sequence: CAWSAGGNYGYTF.

The chain joins TRBV10-2 to TRBJ1-5, with 9 bases that match TRBD1. The CDR3 consists of 13 residues. CDR1 is WSHSY and CDR2 is SAAADI in the germline V gene. Trimming removed 1 base from V and 11 bases from J; junction bases left unmatched: 3. The CDR3 protein is CASSEYRGQTQHF. CDR3 nucleotide sequence: TGCGCCAGCAGTGAGTACAGGGGGCAAACCCAGCATTTT.

V is TRBV4-2 and J is TRBJ1-6; D is possibly TRBD1 (6 bases). V shed 0 bases and J shed 6 bases, with 18 bases lying between them. CDR1 is LGHNA, CDR2 YNFKEQ, per germline. The CDR3 covers 18 residues. CDR3 nucleotides: TGTGCCAGCAGCCAAGAGCTCGGGATACAGGGTCGTAATTCACCCCTCCACTTT. As protein: CASSQELGIQGRNSPLHF.

The chain carries TRBV20-1 and TRBJ2-7; 8 bases are shared with TRBD2. Trimming took 6 bases from V and 7 from J; bases not matched to a gene: 5. CDR1 is DFQATT, CDR2 SNEGSKA, per germline (reference sequence). The CDR3 extends over 11 amino acids. The CDR3 protein is CSAREVGEQYF. The CDR3 DNA sequence: TGCAGTGCGCGGGAGGTCGGGGAGCAGTACTTC.

The V and J genes are TRBV6-5 and TRBJ2-7, with 7 bases fitting TRBD2. J was trimmed by 3 bases and V by 0 bases; bases with no gene match: 5. Germline CDR1 MNHEY, CDR2 SVGAGI. The CDR3 runs to 15 residues. The CDR3 region is CASSYSPGRIYEQYF. For the CDR3, the DNA is TGTGCCAGCAGTTACTCGCCCGGGAGGATCTACGAGCAGTACTTC.

The V gene is TRBV9, the J gene TRBJ2-7, with 14 nucleotides matching TRBD2. Per germline, CDR1 SGDLS and CDR2 YYNGEE. CDR3 size: 19 residues. J was trimmed by 0 bases and V by 3 bases; bases with no gene match: 11. The CDR3 bases are TGTGCCAGCAGCGCCTCAGGGACTAGCGGGAGCCGAAGCTCCTACGAGCAGTACTTC. As protein: CASSASGTSGSRSSYEQYF.

This sequence joins TRBV29-1 and TRBJ2-2; D possibly corresponds to TRBD2 (6 bases). V lost 1 base and J 6 bases, leaving 15 bases between the germline ends. Germline CDR1 SQVTM, CDR2 ANQGSEA. The CDR3 loop spans 15 amino acids. The CDR3 region has the DNA TGCAGCGTTGAAGGATCTAGCGAAACATCCGGGGAGCTGTTTTTT. It yields the protein CSVEGSSETSGELFF.

The chain links TRBV5-4 to TRBJ2-7; 11 bases line up with TRBD2. From germline, CDR1 is SGHNT and CDR2 YYREEE (reference sequence). The CDR3 has 14 residues. V shed 2 bases, J shed 2 bases, and the junction held 0 bases outside the gene matches. Here the CDR3 DNA reads TGTGCCAGCAGCTTTAGCGGGGGGGCCTACGAGCAGTACTTC. Its translation: CASSFSGGAYEQYF.

V is TRBV5-6 and J is TRBJ1-1; tentatively, D is TRBD1 (6 bases). Germline-derived CDR1 and CDR2 are SGHDT and YYEEEE. Trimming removed 2 bases from V and 1 base from J, with 12 bases in between. The CDR3 consists of 15 residues. The CDR3 DNA follows: TGTGCCAGCAGCTTACCCACAGGGCGGAACACTGAAGCTTTCTTT. This sequence encodes CASSLPTGRNTEAFF.

The CDR3 nucleotides read TGTGCCATCAGACCCGACAGGGGCTCCTACAATGAGCAGTTCTTC. Its translation is CAIRPDRGSYNEQFF. The gene calls are TRBV10-3 and TRBJ2-1; 8 nucleotides align to TRBD1. Germline V gene data show CDR1 as ENHRY and CDR2 as SYGVKD. The length of the CDR3 is 15 residues. J lost 0 bases, V lost 6 bases, and 4 bases had no gene match.

The CDR3 here is CASSLGVTGNTIYF. For the CDR3, the DNA is TGTGCCAGCAGCTTAGGCGTCACGGGAAACACCATATATTTT. The V gene is TRBV13, the J gene TRBJ1-3; D ambiguous. V was pared by 0 bases and J by 4 bases, with 7 bases between. The CDR3 is 14 amino acids. Germline assignment: CDR1 PRHDT and CDR2 FYEKMQ (reference sequence).

V gene TRBV2 combines with J gene TRBJ2-4; maybe TRBD2 (7 bases). The CDR3 has 12 residues. The ends were cut back, 7 bases at V and 8 bases at J, with 12 bases in the middle. The V gene's germline CDR1 is SNHLY and CDR2 FYNNEI. CDR3 in DNA: TGTGCCAGCAATTGGGAGGGGGACATTCAGTACTTC. Translation: CASNWEGDIQYF.

The gene calls are TRBV28 and TRBJ2-5; 7 nucleotides line up with TRBD1. The germline CDR1 and CDR2 sequences are MDHEN and SYDVKM. This CDR3 contains 18 residues. J gave up 3 bases and V 0 bases, and 13 bases lay outside the gene matches. The chain's CDR3 is CASSLWRFDRVVEETQYF. CDR3 sequence (DNA): TGTGCCAGCAGTTTATGGAGGTTCGACAGGGTGGTGGAAGAGACCCAGTACTTC.

The chain combines TRBV6-1 with TRBJ2-3; 8 bases are shared with TRBD2. The CDR3 totals 12 residues. Germline V CDR1 and CDR2: MNHNS, SASEGT. The V gene end was trimmed by 7 bases and the J gene end by 10 bases; junction bases not matched to a gene: 7. This chain's CDR3 is CASKETSEPQYF. The CDR3 DNA reads as TGTGCCAGCAAGGAGACTAGCGAGCCGCAGTATTTT.

The chain joins TRBV18 to TRBJ1-2; D perhaps matches TRBD1 (5 bases). The germline CDR1 and CDR2 sequences are KGHSH and LQKENI. Trimming removed 2 bases from V and 3 bases from J, with 13 bases in between. This CDR3 is 15 amino acids long. CDR3 bases: TGTGCCAGCTCACCATCTCGGGGCCTGGACTATGGCTACACCTTC. Translating gives CASSPSRGLDYGYTF.

The chain is built from TRBV6-5 and TRBJ1-2; 7 bases fit TRBD1. The germline V gene encodes CDR1 MNHEY and CDR2 SVGAGI. V was pared by 5 bases and J by 0 bases, with 3 bases of the junction left unmatched. The CDR3 consists of 14 residues. The CDR3 sequence is CASSRDRANYGYTF. CDR3 coding DNA: TGTGCCAGCAGTCGAGACAGGGCTAACTATGGCTACACCTTC.

This clone was observed a handful of times. The rearrangement links TRBV7-6 to TRBJ1-6; 10 bases are a match to TRBD1. Germline CDR1 SGHVS, CDR2 FNYEAQ. CDR3 length equals 14 residues. V shed 6 bases, J shed 10 bases, and the junction held 6 bases outside the gene matches. CDR3 DNA sequence: TGTGCCAGCAGTGACGGGACAGGGGTCTCACCCCTCCACTTT. It is translated as CASSDGTGVSPLHF.

The chain employs TRBV29-1 and TRBJ1-3; the D is unclear. This CDR3 is built from 13 residues. Trimming took 7 bases from V and 2 from J, leaving 12 bases between them. The germline gives CDR1 SQVTM, CDR2 ANQGSEA. The DNA for the CDR3 is TGCAGCGCTCAGCCTATCACTGGAAACACCATATATTTT. Its translation: CSAQPITGNTIYF. The variable domain in full, completed from reference TRBV29-1 and TRBJ1-3, reads SAVISQKPSRDICQRGTSLTIQCQVDSQVTMMFWYRQQPGQSLTLIATANQGSEATYESGFVIDKFPISRPNLTFSTLTVSNMSPEDSSIYLCSAQPITGNTIYFGEGSWLTVV.

This clone has only one observation. The chain recombines TRBV6-6 with TRBJ2-7; 7 bases agree with TRBD1. The CDR3 sequence is 15 residues long. Trimming removed 1 base from V and 2 bases from J; junction bases left unmatched: 5. Germline assignment: CDR1 MNHNY and CDR2 SVGAGI (reference sequence). In DNA form, the CDR3 reads TGTGCCAGCAGTTACTTGTCGGGACAGACCTACGAGCAGTACTTC. Protein: CASSYLSGQTYEQYF.

The chain employs TRBV5-1 and TRBJ1-4; D is ambiguous. Germline V gene sequence: CDR1 SGHRS, CDR2 YFSETQ. The germline V and J ends were trimmed by 1 base and 7 bases, with 11 bases remaining between them. The CDR3 loop spans 14 amino acids. The CDR3 DNA is TGCGCCAGCAGCTTGACTGGCCAGGTTGAAAAACTGTTTTTT. It translates to CASSLTGQVEKLFF.

CDR3 nucleotide sequence: TGTGCCAGCAGCTTCGGGGGGCTAGAGGAGACCCAGTACTTC. Residues: CASSFGGLEETQYF. The chain carries TRBV7-9 and TRBJ2-5; the D gene is possibly TRBD2 (7 bases). V lost 3 bases, J lost 5 bases, and 13 bases lay in between. The CDR3 spans 14 residues. The germline CDR1 and CDR2 sequences are SEHNR and FQNEAQ (reference sequence).

The V and J genes are TRBV5-1 and TRBJ2-5; 7 nucleotides match TRBD1. The germline CDR1 and CDR2 sequences are SGHRS and YFSETQ. This CDR3 spans 16 amino acids. With V trimmed by 5 bases and J by 2 bases, 12 bases remained unmatched. CDR3 DNA: TGCGCCAGCAGGACCACCGGGACAGCGATTCAAGAGACCCAGTACTTC. Translated, it gives CASRTTGTAIQETQYF.

CDR3 loop: CASSSFSGTSGYEQYF. In DNA form, the CDR3 reads TGTGCCAGCAGTTCATTCTCCGGGACTAGCGGCTACGAGCAGTACTTC. The chain carries TRBV28 and TRBJ2-7; 11 nucleotides line up with TRBD2. CDR3 length: 16 residues. The trim removed 4 bases at V and 3 bases at J, leaving 8 bases unmatched. The germline gives CDR1 MDHEN, CDR2 SYDVKM.

The chain joins TRBV10-3 to TRBJ2-7; no firm D call. V lost 0 bases to trimming and J lost 7 bases, with 13 bases between them. The CDR3 runs 14 residues. In germline, CDR1 is ENHRY, CDR2 SYGVKD. The CDR3 here is CAISESLRPREQYF. DNA for the CDR3: TGTGCCATCAGTGAGTCTTTGCGGCCTAGGGAGCAGTACTTC.

The genes are TRBV6-5 and TRBJ1-2; a weak D match, TRBD1 (6 bases). Trimming left V 5 bases short and J 6 bases short, with 13 bases between. CDR1 is MNHEY and CDR2 is SVGAGI in the germline V gene. The length of the CDR3 is 13 residues. The CDR3 sequence: CASSPPGADGYTF. Here the CDR3 DNA reads TGTGCCAGCAGTCCCCCGGGGGCTGATGGCTACACCTTC.

The chain employs TRBV29-1 and TRBJ2-7, with 7 bases matching TRBD1. This CDR3 has 13 amino acids. Per the germline V gene, CDR1 is SQVTM and CDR2 is ANQGSEA. J was trimmed by 3 bases and V by 6 bases; bases with no gene match: 8. The CDR3 sequence: CSVVRQGGYEQYF. The CDR3 nucleotides read TGCAGCGTCGTCCGACAGGGTGGCTACGAGCAGTACTTC.

The chain couples TRBV27 to TRBJ1-5, with no clear D. CDR1 is MNHEY, CDR2 SMNVEV, per germline (reference sequence). This CDR3 has 13 amino acids. V lost 0 bases and J lost 4, with 4 bases in between. The CDR3 sequence is CASSLSSNQPQHF. CDR3 bases: TGTGCCAGCAGTTTATCCAGTAATCAGCCCCAGCATTTT.

A single count supports this clone. J is TRBJ2-1 and V is TRBV7-2; D remains ambiguous. The germline V gene has CDR1 SGHTA and CDR2 FQGNSA. This CDR3 has 15 amino acids. Trimming shortened V by 4 bases and J by 4 bases, and 14 bases separated the two germline ends. The CDR3: CASSSSFAGYNEQFF. The CDR3 region has the DNA TGTGCCAGCAGCTCTTCCTTTGCCGGGTACAATGAGCAGTTCTTC.

The V and J genes are TRBV9 and TRBJ2-1; 7 bases map to TRBD1. Trimming at V came to 3 bases and at J to 4 bases, leaving 7 bases not matched to a gene. There are 15 residues in the CDR3. Per the germline V gene, CDR1 is SGDLS and CDR2 is YYNGEE. In DNA form, the CDR3 reads TGTGCCAGCAGCGGATACAGGGGCTGGTACAATGAGCAGTTCTTC. This sequence encodes CASSGYRGWYNEQFF.

As concerns this clone: An end of the junction differs from the germline gene, which may be a read error. V gene TRBV7-7 combines with J gene TRBJ2-7, with 9 bases lining up with TRBD2. The CDR3 is 15 residues long. Germline V gene data show CDR1 as SSHAT and CDR2 as FNYEAQ (reference sequence). The CDR3 DNA sequence: TGTGCTAGCAGCTTTTCAGCGGGAGGCGTCTACGAGCAGTACTTC. It yields the protein CASSFSAGGVYEQYF.